The rows below give T cell receptor beta chains drawn from one sample of a study of T cells in Graves' hyperthyroidism and ophthalmopathy. MiXCR was run by TCRdb on the multiplex PCR reads, yielding one entry per CDR3 protein. The sample lists roughly 380,000 distinct CDR3 sequences, about 18% occurring once. Specimen: blood. Receptors originate from a woman between 18 and 29 years old with Graves' hyperthyroidism. Each CDR3 is given with its conserved first and last residue. The order of the fields is V gene, clone size, D gene, J gene, CDR3 DNA, CDR3 protein. The D gene is left open where the match is weak. Size is omitted from some rows. Given values are once, few, many or a class for expanded clones.

V gene: TRBV2; clone size: many; D gene: TRBD1; J gene: TRBJ1-2; CDR3 DNA: TGTGCCAGCAGGCAGGGGGCCAACGCTAACTATGGCTACACCTTC; CDR3 protein: CASRQGANANYGYTF
V gene: TRBV11-2; clone size: many; D gene: TRBD2; J gene: TRBJ2-2; CDR3 DNA: TGTGCCAGCAGCTCCGAGCGGGGGGGCGGAACCGGGGAGCTGTTTTTT; CDR3 protein: CASSSERGGGTGELFF
V gene: TRBV3-1; clone size: few; D gene: .; J gene: TRBJ1-2; CDR3 DNA: TGTGCCAGCAGCCAAGTGGTCGAGGGGTCGGACGGCTACACCTTC; CDR3 protein: CASSQVVEGSDGYTF
V gene: TRBV5-1; clone size: few; D gene: .; J gene: TRBJ1-2; CDR3 DNA: TGCGCCAGCAGCTTGCGGGCCGTCTATGGCTACACCTTC; CDR3 protein: CASSLRAVYGYTF
V gene: TRBV6-1; clone size: few; D gene: .; J gene: TRBJ1-2; CDR3 DNA: TGTGCCACCAAGGGGGATACCTATGGCTACACCTTC; CDR3 protein: CATKGDTYGYTF
V gene: TRBV28; clone size: few; D gene: .; J gene: TRBJ1-5; CDR3 DNA: TGTGCCAGCAGTTGGGGTTCCCAGCCCCAGCATTTT; CDR3 protein: CASSWGSQPQHF
V gene: TRBV20-1; clone size: many; D gene: TRBD1; J gene: TRBJ1-1; CDR3 DNA: TGCAGTGCTAGGACAGGGTACACTGAAGCTTTCTTT; CDR3 protein: CSARTGYTEAFF
V gene: TRBV25-1; clone size: many; D gene: .; J gene: TRBJ1-2; CDR3 DNA: TGTGCCAGCAGTGAATCGGGGTATGGCTACACCTTC; CDR3 protein: CASSESGYGYTF
V gene: TRBV6-1; clone size: many; D gene: TRBD1; J gene: TRBJ1-6; CDR3 DNA: TGTGCCAGCAGTACAGGGACAGTTGCTAATTCACCCCTCCACTTT; CDR3 protein: CASSTGTVANSPLHF
V gene: TRBV11-2; clone size: many; D gene: TRBD1; J gene: TRBJ1-1; CDR3 DNA: TGTGCCAGCAGCCGATTACTTCAGGGGGGTTGGACTGAAGCTTTCTTT; CDR3 protein: CASSRLLQGGWTEAFF
V gene: TRBV5-1; clone size: many; D gene: .; J gene: TRBJ2-7; CDR3 DNA: TGCGCCAGCAGCCCGGCGGGACAACGAACATCCGAGCAGTACTTC; CDR3 protein: CASSPAGQRTSEQYF
V gene: TRBV24-1; clone size: .; D gene: TRBD1; J gene: TRBJ2-5; CDR3 DNA: TGTGCCACCAGTGATACAAGGGGGCGCGGAGAGACCCAGTACTTC; CDR3 protein: CATSDTRGRGETQYF
V gene: TRBV2; clone size: many; D gene: .; J gene: TRBJ2-2; CDR3 DNA: TGTGCCAGCAGTGATAGGACCCAGATAGGGGAGCTGTTTTTT; CDR3 protein: CASSDRTQIGELFF
V gene: TRBV6-1; clone size: many; D gene: TRBD2; J gene: TRBJ2-7; CDR3 DNA: TGTGCCAGCAGCGAAGGACACTCCGGGACTAGCGGGGTAGACGAGCAGTACTTC; CDR3 protein: CASSEGHSGTSGVDEQYF
V gene: TRBV5-1; clone size: many; D gene: .; J gene: TRBJ1-2; CDR3 DNA: TGCGCCAGCAGCTTGGCCGATCCTGATTATGGCTACACCTTC; CDR3 protein: CASSLADPDYGYTF
V gene: TRBV20-1; clone size: .; D gene: TRBD1; J gene: TRBJ2-2; CDR3 DNA: TGCAGTGCTACGAACTGGGGGACAGGGGGCCATCCCGCGAACACCGGGGAGCTGTTTTTT; CDR3 protein: CSATNWGTGGHPANTGELFF
V gene: TRBV20-1; clone size: few; D gene: .; J gene: TRBJ2-2; CDR3 DNA: TGCAGTGCTTCTACTCGGGGACTCAGAACACCCGGGGAGCTGTTTTTT; CDR3 protein: CSASTRGLRTPGELFF
V gene: TRBV28; clone size: many; D gene: .; J gene: TRBJ1-3; CDR3 DNA: TGTGCCAGCAGTTTAAGAGGGACACGGAGCACTGGAAACACCATATATTTT; CDR3 protein: CASSLRGTRSTGNTIYF
V gene: TRBV30; clone size: many; D gene: .; J gene: TRBJ1-1; CDR3 DNA: TGTGCCTGGAGTGTACAAGCGAACACTGAAGCTTTCTTT; CDR3 protein: CAWSVQANTEAFF
V gene: TRBV20-1; clone size: many; D gene: TRBD2; J gene: TRBJ2-7; CDR3 DNA: TGCAGTGCTAGTCTACTAGCGGGAGCCTCCTACAAGCAGTACTTC; CDR3 protein: CSASLLAGASYKQYF
V gene: TRBV14; clone size: many; D gene: .; J gene: TRBJ1-5; CDR3 DNA: TGTGCCAGCAGCCAACGAGGTACCAATCAGCCCCAGCATTTT; CDR3 protein: CASSQRGTNQPQHF
V gene: TRBV2; clone size: once; D gene: .; J gene: TRBJ1-5; CDR3 DNA: TGTGCCAGCACCCGGGTCCCGCCGAATCAGCCCCAGCATTTT; CDR3 protein: CASTRVPPNQPQHF
V gene: TRBV18; clone size: few; D gene: .; J gene: TRBJ1-5; CDR3 DNA: TGTGCCAGCTCAGAGAACTACAGGGACAGCAATCAGCCCCAGCATTTT; CDR3 protein: CASSENYRDSNQPQHF
V gene: TRBV6-2/TRBV6-3; clone size: many; D gene: TRBD2; J gene: TRBJ2-7; CDR3 DNA: TGTGCCAGCAGTTATAGTAGCTGGGCGGGGGATAACGACTACGAGCAGTACTTC; CDR3 protein: CASSYSSWAGDNDYEQYF
V gene: TRBV6-2/TRBV6-3; clone size: .; D gene: .; J gene: TRBJ2-7; CDR3 DNA: TGTGCCAGCAGTTGGATTGCCTACGAGCAGTACTTC; CDR3 protein: CASSWIAYEQYF
V gene: TRBV20-1; clone size: many; D gene: .; J gene: TRBJ2-5; CDR3 DNA: TGCAGTGCTAGATCCTACAGGGGGGGCGGGGAGACCCAGTACTTC; CDR3 protein: CSARSYRGGGETQYF
V gene: TRBV12-3/TRBV12-4; clone size: few; D gene: .; J gene: TRBJ2-2; CDR3 DNA: TGTGCCAGCAGACCCGATTTTCACGGTACCGGGGAGCTGTTTTTT; CDR3 protein: CASRPDFHGTGELFF
V gene: TRBV30; clone size: many; D gene: TRBD1; J gene: TRBJ1-2; CDR3 DNA: TGTGCCTGGAGCCGACAGGGGATCGGTGGCTACACCTTC; CDR3 protein: CAWSRQGIGGYTF
V gene: TRBV12-3/TRBV12-4; clone size: .; D gene: TRBD2; J gene: TRBJ2-2; CDR3 DNA: TGTGCCAGCAGACCTCTAGCGGGAAAGGGCGGCACCGGGGAGCTGTTTTTT; CDR3 protein: CASRPLAGKGGTGELFF
V gene: TRBV6-5; clone size: .; D gene: .; J gene: TRBJ2-1; CDR3 DNA: TGTGCCAGCAGTTACGACAGGACCCACAATGAGCAGTTCTTC; CDR3 protein: CASSYDRTHNEQFF
V gene: TRBV5-1; clone size: .; D gene: TRBD1; J gene: TRBJ1-2; CDR3 DNA: TGCGCCAGCGCTCCAGGGGGCGCCGGGTATGGCTACACCTTC; CDR3 protein: CASAPGGAGYGYTF
V gene: TRBV19; clone size: few; D gene: TRBD1; J gene: TRBJ1-5; CDR3 DNA: TGTGCCAGTAGTCCCTGGACAGGGGGCATCAATCAGCCCCAGCATTTT; CDR3 protein: CASSPWTGGINQPQHF
V gene: TRBV6-1; clone size: many; D gene: .; J gene: TRBJ2-2; CDR3 DNA: TGTGCCAGCAGTGATACCGGTGGTTCCGAGGAGCTGTTTTTT; CDR3 protein: CASSDTGGSEELFF
V gene: TRBV20-1; clone size: many; D gene: .; J gene: TRBJ1-1; CDR3 DNA: TGCAGTGCTGCGACGAACACTGAAGCTTTCTTT; CDR3 protein: CSAATNTEAFF
V gene: TRBV18; clone size: .; D gene: TRBD1; J gene: TRBJ1-1; CDR3 DNA: TGTGCCACCTCCTGGGGACAGGGAGTCCTTAGGGGGACTGAAGCTTTCTTT; CDR3 protein: CATSWGQGVLRGTEAFF
V gene: TRBV7-9; clone size: .; D gene: .; J gene: TRBJ2-5; CDR3 DNA: TGTGCCAGCAGCTTAGATTTCAACCAAGAGACCCAGTACTTC; CDR3 protein: CASSLDFNQETQYF
V gene: TRBV10-1; clone size: many; D gene: .; J gene: TRBJ2-7; CDR3 DNA: TGCGCCAGCAGTGAGGCGTCAGGATCTCCCTACGAGCAGTACTTC; CDR3 protein: CASSEASGSPYEQYF
V gene: TRBV20-1; clone size: many; D gene: .; J gene: TRBJ2-5; CDR3 DNA: TGCAGTGCTAGGAGTGGGCGCCAAGAGACCCAGTACTTC; CDR3 protein: CSARSGRQETQYF
V gene: TRBV30; clone size: many; D gene: .; J gene: TRBJ1-2; CDR3 DNA: TGTGCCTGGAGTAATAGGCCAGAGAGCTATGGCTACACCTTC; CDR3 protein: CAWSNRPESYGYTF
V gene: TRBV13; clone size: many; D gene: TRBD2; J gene: TRBJ2-5; CDR3 DNA: TGTGCCAGCAGCGGGTTAGCGGGGGAAGAGACCCAGTACTTC; CDR3 protein: CASSGLAGEETQYF
V gene: TRBV27; clone size: many; D gene: .; J gene: TRBJ1-1; CDR3 DNA: TGTGCCAGCGGATCTCCAGCGGGGAACACTGAAGCTTTCTTT; CDR3 protein: CASGSPAGNTEAFF
V gene: TRBV5-5; clone size: many; D gene: .; J gene: TRBJ1-1; CDR3 DNA: TGTGCCAGCAGCTTGGGAGGGGGATTAGGCACTGAAGCTTTCTTT; CDR3 protein: CASSLGGGLGTEAFF
V gene: TRBV5-5; clone size: few; D gene: TRBD1; J gene: TRBJ2-7; CDR3 DNA: TGTGCCAGCAGCTTTGGACAGGGTTTCGACGAGCAGTACTTC; CDR3 protein: CASSFGQGFDEQYF
V gene: TRBV20-1; clone size: many; D gene: TRBD1; J gene: TRBJ2-7; CDR3 DNA: TGCAGTGCTAGAGGCTGGGACAGGGGATACGAGCAGTACTTC; CDR3 protein: CSARGWDRGYEQYF
V gene: TRBV19; clone size: many; D gene: TRBD2; J gene: TRBJ2-7; CDR3 DNA: TGTGCCAGTAGTATTAAAGCTCACGGTCTAGCGGGGGTCGAGCAGTACTTC; CDR3 protein: CASSIKAHGLAGVEQYF
V gene: TRBV12-3/TRBV12-4; clone size: .; D gene: .; J gene: TRBJ1-2; CDR3 DNA: TGTGCCAGCAGTCCGCAAACTGGGTATGGCTACACCTTC; CDR3 protein: CASSPQTGYGYTF
V gene: TRBV15; clone size: .; D gene: .; J gene: TRBJ1-1; CDR3 DNA: TGTGCCACCAGTACCGACCTGAACACTGAAGCTTTCTTT; CDR3 protein: CATSTDLNTEAFF
V gene: TRBV6-9; clone size: many; D gene: .; J gene: TRBJ2-2; CDR3 DNA: TGTGCCAGCAGCCTCCAAGCCGGCCCGTTCGCGAACACCGGGGAGCTGTTTTTT; CDR3 protein: CASSLQAGPFANTGELFF
V gene: TRBV12-3/TRBV12-4; clone size: many; D gene: .; J gene: TRBJ1-5; CDR3 DNA: TGTGCCAGCAGCTCAGACGGACTTAGCAATCAGCCCCAGCATTTT; CDR3 protein: CASSSDGLSNQPQHF
V gene: TRBV30; clone size: .; D gene: TRBD2; J gene: TRBJ2-4; CDR3 DNA: TGTGCCTGGAATGCGGGGGGCTTGGCCAAAAACATTAAGTACTTC; CDR3 protein: CAWNAGGLAKNIKYF
V gene: TRBV20-1; clone size: .; D gene: .; J gene: TRBJ1-1; CDR3 DNA: TGCAACCCCGAAGTGGTGAAGAACACTGAAGCTTTCTTT; CDR3 protein: CNPEVVKNTEAFF
V gene: TRBV27; clone size: many; D gene: TRBD1; J gene: TRBJ2-6; CDR3 DNA: TGTGCCAGCGGCACGGACAGGGTCGTATCTGGGGCCAACGTCCTGACTTTC; CDR3 protein: CASGTDRVVSGANVLTF